A single TCR beta chain is shown here with its context. Its specificity is unknown. TCRdb reprocessed the 5' RACE reads with MiXCR, giving one entry per CDR3 protein. The table lists about 450,000 distinct CDR3 sequences, more than 25% of them singletons. The sample belongs to a study of CD8 T cells in ankylosing spondylitis. Overall study findings and caveats: Characteristic of ankylosing spondylitis blood, it appeared, was a TCR beta motif comprising several highly homologous variants. The study looked at matched synovial fluid samples from ankylosing spondylitis patients. Disease-linked clones were reported to be significantly enriched there. Clones that were linked to disease were CD8+ and were relatively rare in peripheral blood.

Trimming left V 4 bases short and J 5 bases short, with 12 bases between. This CDR3 has 13 amino acids. The germline V gene encodes CDR1 MNHNS and CDR2 SASEGT. V gene TRBV6-1 combines with J gene TRBJ2-7, with D perhaps being TRBD1 or TRBD2 (5 bases each). The sequenced material came from blood, either unsorted or a sorted T cell fraction (not recorded which). The receptor was isolated from a male donor with ankylosing spondylitis. In DNA, the CDR3 is TGTGCCAGCAGTGTTTCCAGGGAGAACGAGCAGTACTTC. It encodes CASSVSRENEQYF.